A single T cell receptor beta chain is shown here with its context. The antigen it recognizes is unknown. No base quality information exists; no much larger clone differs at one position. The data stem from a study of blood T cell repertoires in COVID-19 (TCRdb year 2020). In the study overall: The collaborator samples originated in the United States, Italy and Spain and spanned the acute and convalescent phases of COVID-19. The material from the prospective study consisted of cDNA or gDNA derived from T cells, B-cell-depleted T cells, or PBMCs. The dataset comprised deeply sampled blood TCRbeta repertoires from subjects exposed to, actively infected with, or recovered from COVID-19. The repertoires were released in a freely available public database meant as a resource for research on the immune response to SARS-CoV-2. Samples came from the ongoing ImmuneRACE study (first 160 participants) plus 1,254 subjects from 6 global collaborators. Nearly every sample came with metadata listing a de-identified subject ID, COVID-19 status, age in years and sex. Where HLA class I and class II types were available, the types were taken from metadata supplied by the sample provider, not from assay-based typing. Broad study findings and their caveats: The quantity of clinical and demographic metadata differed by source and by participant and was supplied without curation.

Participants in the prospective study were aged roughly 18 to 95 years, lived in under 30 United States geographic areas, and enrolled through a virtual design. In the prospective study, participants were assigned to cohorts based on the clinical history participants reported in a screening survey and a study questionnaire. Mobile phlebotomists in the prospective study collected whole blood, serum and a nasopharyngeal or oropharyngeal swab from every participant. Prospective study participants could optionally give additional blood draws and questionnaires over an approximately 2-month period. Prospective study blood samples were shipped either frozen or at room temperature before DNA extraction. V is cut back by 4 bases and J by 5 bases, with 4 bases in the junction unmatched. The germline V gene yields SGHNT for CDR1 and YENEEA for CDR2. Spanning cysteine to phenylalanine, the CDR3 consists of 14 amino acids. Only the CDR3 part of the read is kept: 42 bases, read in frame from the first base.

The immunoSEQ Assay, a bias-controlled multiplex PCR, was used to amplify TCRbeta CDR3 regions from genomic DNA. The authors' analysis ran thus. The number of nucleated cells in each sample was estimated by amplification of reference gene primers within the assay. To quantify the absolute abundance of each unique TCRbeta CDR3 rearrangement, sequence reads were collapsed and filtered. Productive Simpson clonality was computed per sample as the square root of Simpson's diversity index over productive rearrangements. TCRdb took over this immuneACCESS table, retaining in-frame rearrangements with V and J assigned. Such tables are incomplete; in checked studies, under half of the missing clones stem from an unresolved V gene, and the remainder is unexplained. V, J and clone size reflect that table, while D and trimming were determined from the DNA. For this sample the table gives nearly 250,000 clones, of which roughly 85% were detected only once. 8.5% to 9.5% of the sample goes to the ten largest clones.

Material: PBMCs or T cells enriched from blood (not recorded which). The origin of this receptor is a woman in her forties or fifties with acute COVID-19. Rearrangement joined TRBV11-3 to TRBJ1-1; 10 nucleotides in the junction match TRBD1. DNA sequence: TGTGCCAGCAGCTCTAAGGGACAGGGGACTGAAGCTTTCTTT. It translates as CASSSKGQGTEAFF.